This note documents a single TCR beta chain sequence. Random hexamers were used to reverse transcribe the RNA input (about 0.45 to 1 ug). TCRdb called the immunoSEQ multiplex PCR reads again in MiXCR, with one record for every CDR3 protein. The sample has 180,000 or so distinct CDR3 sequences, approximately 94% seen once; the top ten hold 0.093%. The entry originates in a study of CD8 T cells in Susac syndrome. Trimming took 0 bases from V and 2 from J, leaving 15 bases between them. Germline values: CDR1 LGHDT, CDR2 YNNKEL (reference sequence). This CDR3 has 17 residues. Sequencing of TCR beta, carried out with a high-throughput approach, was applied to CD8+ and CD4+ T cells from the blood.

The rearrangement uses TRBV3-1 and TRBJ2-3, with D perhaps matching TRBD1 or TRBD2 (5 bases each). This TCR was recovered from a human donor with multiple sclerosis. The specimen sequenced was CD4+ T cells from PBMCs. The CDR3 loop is CASSQDGGRAPTDTQYF. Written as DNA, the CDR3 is TGTGCCAGCAGCCAAGATGGGGGACGAGCACCCACAGATACGCAGTATTTT.